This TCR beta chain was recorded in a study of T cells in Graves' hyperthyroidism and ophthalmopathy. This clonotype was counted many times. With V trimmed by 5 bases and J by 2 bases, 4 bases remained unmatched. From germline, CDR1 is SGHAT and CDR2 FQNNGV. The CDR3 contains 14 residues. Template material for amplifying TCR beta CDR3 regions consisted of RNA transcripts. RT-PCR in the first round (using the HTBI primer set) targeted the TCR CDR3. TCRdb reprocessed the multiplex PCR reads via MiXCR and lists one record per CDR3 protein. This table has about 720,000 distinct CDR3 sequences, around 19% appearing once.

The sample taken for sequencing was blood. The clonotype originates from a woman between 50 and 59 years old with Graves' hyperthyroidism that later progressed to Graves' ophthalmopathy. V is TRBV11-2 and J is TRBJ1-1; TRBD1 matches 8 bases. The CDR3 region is CASSLTGDNTEAFF. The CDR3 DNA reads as TGTGCCAGCAGCCTGACAGGGGATAACACTGAAGCTTTCTTT.